One and the same sample provided the 2 T cell receptor beta chains below, sequenced in a study of blood T cell repertoires in COVID-19. Using immunoSEQ multiplex PCR, the repertoire was profiled, and TCRdb retains in-frame clones only, with some absent. The data contain around 150,000 clones, 86% of them seen just once; the ten biggest clones take up 0.99%. The sequencing sample was made of peripheral blood. The receptors stem from a man aged 18 to 29 with acute or convalescent COVID-19.

This sequence joins TRBV16 and TRBJ1-6, with D perhaps matching TRBD1 (5 bases). This CDR3 is 16 amino acids long. Deletions cut 0 bases from V and 7 bases from J, with 13 bases between. Germline CDR1 is KGHSY and CDR2 is FQNENV. The CDR3 is CASSQSSSGRNSPLHF. The CDR3 region has the DNA TGTGCCAGCAGCCAATCCTCGTCAGGGCGGAATTCACCCCTCCACTTT.

CDR3 region: CASSLPPTGNYGYTF. In nucleotides, the CDR3 is TGTGCCAGCAGTTTACCCCCGACAGGGAACTATGGCTACACCTTC. J is TRBJ1-2 and V is TRBV28; 7 bases match TRBD1. Germline V gene data show CDR1 as MDHEN and CDR2 as SYDVKM. With V trimmed by 2 bases and J by 2 bases, 5 bases remained unmatched. The CDR3 runs 15 residues.